Listed below are T cell receptor beta chains from one sample, sequenced in a study of beta chain features in type 1 diabetes. Assay: immunoSEQ multiplex PCR; the TCRdb copy retains only in-frame clones and omits some. The sample has about 250,000 clones, 11% to 15% seen once. The specimen was naive CD4+ T cells from blood. Receptor source: a woman aged 40 to 50 in good health. Both conserved end residues are part of each CDR3. A D gene is named only where the DNA matches it firmly. A clone size is listed for some rows: how often the clone was seen (once, few, many), or a class if it is expanded.

v_gene	abundance	j_gene	d_gene	CDR3nt	CDR3aa
TRBV6-6	few	TRBJ1-4	NA	TGTGCCAGCAGCCCCGGGGGAAAACTGTTTTTT	CASSPGGKLFF
TRBV10-3	few	TRBJ1-4	NA	TGTGCCATCAGGGACTCCGGGGAAAAACTGTTTTTT	CAIRDSGEKLFF
TRBV7-6	NA	TRBJ1-6	NA	TGTGCCAGCAGCTTTGGACAGACTGTCGGCTCACCCCTCCACTTT	CASSFGQTVGSPLHF
TRBV2	NA	TRBJ1-2	TRBD1	TGTGCCAGCAGGGGACAGGGTTGGTATGGCTACACCTTC	CASRGQGWYGYTF
TRBV19	few	TRBJ2-7	TRBD1	TGTGCCAGTAGTCCCCGGGACAGGGAAGTCAAATCCCACGAGCAGTACTTC	CASSPRDREVKSHEQYF
TRBV11-1	few	TRBJ2-7	TRBD2	TGTGCCAGCAGCGGAAGGACTAGCGGGGGGATCTACGAGCAGTACTTC	CASSGRTSGGIYEQYF
TRBV29-1	NA	TRBJ2-2	TRBD1	TGCAGCGGCCGCCGGGACAGGGAAACCGGGGAGCTGTTTTTT	CSGRRDRETGELFF
TRBV5-4	few	TRBJ2-5	NA	TGTGCCAGCAGCTTGAATAGGGGCGCAAGCGCGGAGACCCAGTACTTC	CASSLNRGASAETQYF
TRBV29-1	NA	TRBJ2-2	NA	TGCAGCGCCGCACAGGGTGTTGGGGAGCTGTTTTTT	CSAAQGVGELFF
TRBV15	few	TRBJ2-5	TRBD2	TGTGCCACCAGCAGAGAGCGGGGGGGCGCGCAGTACTTC	CATSRERGGAQYF
TRBV27	few	TRBJ2-5	TRBD2	TGTGCCAGCAGTTTCGAGCGGGGGCAGAAAGAGACCCAGTACTTC	CASSFERGQKETQYF
TRBV11-2	NA	TRBJ1-6	NA	TGTGCCAGCAGCTTAGAGGAGGCCATCCGCTCCTATAATTCACCCCTCCACTTT	CASSLEEAIRSYNSPLHF
TRBV7-2	NA	TRBJ1-5	NA	TGTGCCAGCAGTTCAGCGGGGGTTAGCAATCAGCCCCAGCATTTT	CASSSAGVSNQPQHF
TRBV2	NA	TRBJ1-3	TRBD1	TGTGCCAGCAGTGAGACAGGGGGCACAGGAAACACCATATATTTT	CASSETGGTGNTIYF
TRBV19	few	TRBJ2-5	NA	TGTGCCAGTAGTATGCAGGGGGGAGAGACCCAGTACTTC	CASSMQGGETQYF
TRBV6-5	NA	TRBJ2-3	NA	TGTGCCAGCAGTAAACGACAGAAAAACACAGATACGCAGTATTTT	CASSKRQKNTDTQYF
TRBV6-4	NA	TRBJ2-1	TRBD2	TGTGCCAGCAGTGACCTAGCGGGGGCTAAGGGTGAGCAGTTCTTC	CASSDLAGAKGEQFF
TRBV10-2	few	TRBJ2-1	TRBD1	TGCGCCAGCAGTCGACAGGGTAATGAGCAGTTCTTC	CASSRQGNEQFF
TRBV18	few	TRBJ1-4	NA	TGTGCCAGCTCACCTGACGCGGGGGGCCGCGAAAAACTGTTTTTT	CASSPDAGGREKLFF
TRBV6-4	NA	TRBJ1-2	NA	TGTGCCAGCAGTGGTGAGGGCTATGGCTACACCTTC	CASSGEGYGYTF
TRBV7-2	few	TRBJ2-1	NA	TGTGCCAGCAGCTTAGTTGTCATGTCAGGGTACAATGAGCAGTTCTTC	CASSLVVMSGYNEQFF
TRBV2	once	TRBJ2-7	NA	TGTGCCAGCATCCGCCCAGGCGAGCAGTACTTC	CASIRPGEQYF
TRBV5-6	NA	TRBJ2-7	TRBD1	TGTGCCAGCAGCTCTACCGGGACAGGGGGATCCGAGCAGTACTTC	CASSSTGTGGSEQYF
TRBV15	few	TRBJ2-1	TRBD2	TGTGCCACCAGCAGAGCAATAGCGGGGGGTCCGAATGAGCAGTTCTTC	CATSRAIAGGPNEQFF
TRBV7-9	NA	TRBJ1-4	NA	TGTGCCAGCAGCTTAGGCACAGCTAATGAAAAACTGTTTTTT	CASSLGTANEKLFF
TRBV20-1	few	TRBJ2-3	NA	TGCAGTGCTCCCAGGGCAGATACGCAGTATTTT	CSAPRADTQYF
TRBV7-2	NA	TRBJ1-2	TRBD1	TGTGCCAGCAACCACAGGGGCAGGGATGGCTACACCTTC	CASNHRGRDGYTF
TRBV9	NA	TRBJ1-1	TRBD1	TGTGCCAGCAGCGCAATCGGACAGGGGACTGAAGCTTTCTTT	CASSAIGQGTEAFF
TRBV7-2	NA	TRBJ2-1	NA	TGTGCCAGCAGCCCCAGTCCCTTGAATGAGCAGTTCTTC	CASSPSPLNEQFF
TRBV19	few	TRBJ1-6	TRBD1	TGTGCCAGTGAGGACAGGGTGGCCTCACCCCTCCACTTT	CASEDRVASPLHF
TRBV10-3	NA	TRBJ2-7	TRBD1	TGTGCCATCAGTGTTAACAGGGGGTACGAGCAGTACTTC	CAISVNRGYEQYF
TRBV6-5	few	TRBJ1-1	NA	TGTGCCAGCAGGACTCAAACGAACACTGAAGCTTTCTTT	CASRTQTNTEAFF
TRBV7-2	NA	TRBJ2-7	NA	TGTGCCAGCGCCCAGCGCAGGGCCTACGAGCAGTACTTC	CASAQRRAYEQYF